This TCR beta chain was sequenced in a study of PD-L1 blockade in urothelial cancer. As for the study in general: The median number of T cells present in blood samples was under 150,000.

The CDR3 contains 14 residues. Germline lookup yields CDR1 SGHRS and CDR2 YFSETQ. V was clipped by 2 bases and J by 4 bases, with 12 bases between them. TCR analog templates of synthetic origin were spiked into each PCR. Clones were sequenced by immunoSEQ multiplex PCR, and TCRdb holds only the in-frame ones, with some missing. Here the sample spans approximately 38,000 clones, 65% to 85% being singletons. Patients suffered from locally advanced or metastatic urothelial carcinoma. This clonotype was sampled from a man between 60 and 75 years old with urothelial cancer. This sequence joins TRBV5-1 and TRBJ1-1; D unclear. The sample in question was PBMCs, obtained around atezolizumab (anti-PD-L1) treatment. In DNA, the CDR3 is TGCGCCAGCAGCTTCGGGGAAAAGGGCACTGAAGCTTTCTTT. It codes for CASSFGEKGTEAFF.